The T cell receptor beta chain under discussion was sequenced for a study of blood T cells in healthy people across ages. V was shortened by 8 bases and J by 3 bases, with 14 bases between the two germline ends. This CDR3 spans 14 amino acids. PCR was performed a second time for about 6 to 12 cycles using a sample-barcoded 5' primer and a J-beta primer mix. TCRdb reprocessed the 5' RACE reads via MiXCR and lists one record per CDR3 protein. The data show 780,000 or so distinct CDR3 sequences, approximately 60% seen once. The sequence came from a man aged 35 to 55 in good health. The sample consisted of blood. The chain joins TRBV12-3 or TRBV12-4 to TRBJ1-5; a possible D gene is TRBD1 (6 bases). Written as DNA, the CDR3 is TGTGCCAGCGTCTTCGGACAGAACAATCAGCCCCAGCATTTT. Its translation: CASVFGQNNQPQHF.